This TCR beta chain was captured in a study of blood T cell repertoires in COVID-19. About the research overall: Sample material is recorded as cDNA or gDNA derived from T cells, B-cell-depleted T cells, or PBMCs.

The authors' processing: Amplification of reference gene primers was used by the study to estimate nucleated cell counts. Generated by immunoSEQ multiplex PCR, the TCRdb table keeps only in-frame clones and is missing some. V and J calls plus clone size are reproduced from that table; the DNA served to infer D and trimming. The sample contains tens of thousands of clones, approximately 80% of which appear only once. The V end was cut by 5 bases, the J end by 5 bases, with 9 bases between. Germline V gene lookup returns CDR1 MNHEY and CDR2 SMNVEV (reference sequence). This CDR3 region has 12 residues.

The TCR comes from a man between 50 and 59 years old with acute or convalescent COVID-19. The V call is TRBV27, the J call TRBJ2-5; D is perhaps TRBD2 (5 bases). The material sequenced was peripheral blood. The CDR3 sequence: CASSAGGETQYF. CDR3 in DNA: TGTGCCAGCAGTGCGGGCGGGGAGACCCAGTACTTC.